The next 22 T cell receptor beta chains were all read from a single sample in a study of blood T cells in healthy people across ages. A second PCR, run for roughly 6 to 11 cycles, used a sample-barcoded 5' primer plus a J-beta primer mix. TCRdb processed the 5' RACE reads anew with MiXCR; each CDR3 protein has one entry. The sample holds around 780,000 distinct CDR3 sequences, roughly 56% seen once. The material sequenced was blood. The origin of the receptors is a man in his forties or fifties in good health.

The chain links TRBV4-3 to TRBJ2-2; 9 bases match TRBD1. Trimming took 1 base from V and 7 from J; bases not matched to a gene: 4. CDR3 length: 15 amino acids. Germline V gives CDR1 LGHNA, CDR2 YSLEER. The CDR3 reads CASSQVGTGSGELFF. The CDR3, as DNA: TGCGCCAGCAGCCAAGTGGGGACAGGGAGCGGGGAGCTGTTTTTT.

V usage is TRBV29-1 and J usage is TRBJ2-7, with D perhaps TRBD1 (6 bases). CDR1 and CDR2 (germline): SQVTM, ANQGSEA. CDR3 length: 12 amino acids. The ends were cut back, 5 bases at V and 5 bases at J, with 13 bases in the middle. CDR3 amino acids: CSVSRTVDEQYF. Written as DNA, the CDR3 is TGCAGCGTTTCCAGGACAGTGGACGAGCAGTACTTC.

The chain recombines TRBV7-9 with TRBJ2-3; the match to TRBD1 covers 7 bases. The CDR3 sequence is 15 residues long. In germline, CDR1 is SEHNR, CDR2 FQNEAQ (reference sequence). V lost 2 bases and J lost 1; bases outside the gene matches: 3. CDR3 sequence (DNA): TGTGCCAGCAGCTTAAATACAGGGGGCACAGATACGCAGTATTTT. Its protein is CASSLNTGGTDTQYF.

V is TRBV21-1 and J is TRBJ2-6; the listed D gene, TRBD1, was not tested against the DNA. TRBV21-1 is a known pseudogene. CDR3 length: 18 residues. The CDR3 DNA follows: TGTGCCACTCCTGTCCGGGACAATAGATTCTCTGGGGCCAACGTCCTGACTTTC. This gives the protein CATPVRDNRFSGANVLTF.

The CDR3 DNA sequence: TGTGCCAGCAGTTACCAGGACGCCGGGGCCAACGTCCTGACTTTC. Amino acids: CASSYQDAGANVLTF. The chain couples TRBV6-2 or TRBV6-3 to TRBJ2-6; D unclear. V was pared by 2 bases and J by 4 bases, with 9 bases between. The CDR3 covers 15 residues. In germline, CDR1 is MNHEY, CDR2 SVGEGT.

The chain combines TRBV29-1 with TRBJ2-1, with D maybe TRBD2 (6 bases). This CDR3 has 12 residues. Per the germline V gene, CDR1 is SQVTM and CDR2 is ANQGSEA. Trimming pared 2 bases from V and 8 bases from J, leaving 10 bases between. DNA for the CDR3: TGCAGCGTTGAACCGGGGGTGGATGAGCAGTTCTTC. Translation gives CSVEPGVDEQFF.

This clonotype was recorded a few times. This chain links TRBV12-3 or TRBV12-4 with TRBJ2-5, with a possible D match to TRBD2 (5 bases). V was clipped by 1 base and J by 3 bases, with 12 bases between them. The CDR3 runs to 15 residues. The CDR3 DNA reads TGTGCCAGCAGTTTAGGGATCGGGGTTGAAGAGACCCAGTACTTC. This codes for CASSLGIGVEETQYF.

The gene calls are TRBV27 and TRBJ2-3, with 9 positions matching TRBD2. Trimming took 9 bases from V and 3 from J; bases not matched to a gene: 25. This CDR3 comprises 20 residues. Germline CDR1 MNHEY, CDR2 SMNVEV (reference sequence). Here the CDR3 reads CARNTMGGRVTMSSTDTQYF. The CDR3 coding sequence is TGTGCCAGGAACACCATGGGCGGGAGGGTAACTATGTCGAGTACAGATACGCAGTATTTT.

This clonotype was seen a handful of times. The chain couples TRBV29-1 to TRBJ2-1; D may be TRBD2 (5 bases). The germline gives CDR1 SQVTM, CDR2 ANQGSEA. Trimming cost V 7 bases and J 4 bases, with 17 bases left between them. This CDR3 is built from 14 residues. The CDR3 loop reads CSGDPRGLYNEQFF. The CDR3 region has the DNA TGCAGCGGAGATCCTAGAGGGTTATACAATGAGCAGTTCTTC.

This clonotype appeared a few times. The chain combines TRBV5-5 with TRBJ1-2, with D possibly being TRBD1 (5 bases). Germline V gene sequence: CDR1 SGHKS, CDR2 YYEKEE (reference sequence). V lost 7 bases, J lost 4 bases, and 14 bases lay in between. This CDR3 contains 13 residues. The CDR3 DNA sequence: TGTGCCAGCCGACCTACAGGAGGCTATGGCTACACCTTC. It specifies CASRPTGGYGYTF.

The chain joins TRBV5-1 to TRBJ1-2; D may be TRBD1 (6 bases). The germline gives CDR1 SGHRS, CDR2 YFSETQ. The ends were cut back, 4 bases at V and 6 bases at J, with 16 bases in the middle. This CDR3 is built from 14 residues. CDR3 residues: CASSRGGGPDGYTF. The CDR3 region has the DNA TGCGCCAGCAGCCGGGGAGGGGGTCCTGATGGCTACACCTTC.

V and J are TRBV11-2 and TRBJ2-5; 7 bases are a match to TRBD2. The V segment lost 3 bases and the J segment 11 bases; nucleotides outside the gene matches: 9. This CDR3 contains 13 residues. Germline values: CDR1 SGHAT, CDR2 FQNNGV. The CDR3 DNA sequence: TGTGCCAGCAGCTTCGGAGCGGGGAATGAGCAGTACTTC. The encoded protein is CASSFGAGNEQYF.

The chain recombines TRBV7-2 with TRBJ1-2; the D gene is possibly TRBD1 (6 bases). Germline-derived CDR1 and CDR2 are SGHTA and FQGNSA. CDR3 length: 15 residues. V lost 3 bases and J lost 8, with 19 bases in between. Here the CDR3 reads CASSFGGAAELGYTF. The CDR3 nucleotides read TGTGCCAGCAGCTTTGGGGGGGCGGCCGAGTTAGGCTACACCTTC.

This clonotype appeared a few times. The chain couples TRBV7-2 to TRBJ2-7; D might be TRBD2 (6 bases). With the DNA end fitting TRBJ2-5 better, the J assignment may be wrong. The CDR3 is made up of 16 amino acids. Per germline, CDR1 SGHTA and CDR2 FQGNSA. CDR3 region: CASSLHGSGSGGTQYF. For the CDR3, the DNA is TGTGCCAGCAGCTTACACGGGAGTGGATCGGGTGGGACCCAGTACTTC.

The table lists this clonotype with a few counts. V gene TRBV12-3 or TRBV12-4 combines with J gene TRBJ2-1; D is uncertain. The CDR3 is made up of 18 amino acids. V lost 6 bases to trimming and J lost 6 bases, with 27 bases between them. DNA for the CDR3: TGTGCCAGCAGCCCGTCGGCCACTACACCGTTCTCCGCCAATGAGCAGTTCTTC. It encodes CASSPSATTPFSANEQFF.

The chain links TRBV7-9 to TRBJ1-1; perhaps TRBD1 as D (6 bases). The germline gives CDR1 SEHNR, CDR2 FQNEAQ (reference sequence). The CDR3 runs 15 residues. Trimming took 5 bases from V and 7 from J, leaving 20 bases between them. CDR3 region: CASSPRGGVMNEAFF. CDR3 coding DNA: TGTGCCAGCAGCCCACGAGGGGGGGTGATGAATGAAGCTTTCTTT. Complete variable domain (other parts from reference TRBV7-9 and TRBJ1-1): DTGVSQNPRHKITKRGQNVTFRCDPISEHNRLYWYRQTLGQGPEFLTYFQNEAQLEKSRLLSDRFSAERPKGSFSTLEIQRTEQGDSAMYLCASSPRGGVMNEAFFGQGTRLTVV.

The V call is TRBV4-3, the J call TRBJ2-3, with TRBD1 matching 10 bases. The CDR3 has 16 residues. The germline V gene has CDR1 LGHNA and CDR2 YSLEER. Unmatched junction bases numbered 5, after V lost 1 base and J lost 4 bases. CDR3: CASSQGIGQGADTQYF. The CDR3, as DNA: TGCGCCAGCAGCCAAGGTATAGGACAGGGGGCAGATACGCAGTATTTT.

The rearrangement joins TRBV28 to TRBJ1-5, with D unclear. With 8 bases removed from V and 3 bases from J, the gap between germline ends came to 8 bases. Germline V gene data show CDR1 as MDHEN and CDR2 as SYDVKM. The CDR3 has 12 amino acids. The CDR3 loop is CASLRANQPQHF. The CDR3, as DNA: TGTGCCAGCCTCCGGGCCAATCAGCCCCAGCATTTT.

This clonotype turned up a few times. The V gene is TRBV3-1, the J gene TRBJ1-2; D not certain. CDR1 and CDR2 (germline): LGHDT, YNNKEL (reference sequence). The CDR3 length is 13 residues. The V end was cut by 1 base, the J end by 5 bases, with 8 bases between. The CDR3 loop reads CASSQGEKYGYTF. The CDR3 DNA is TGTGCCAGCAGCCAAGGAGAAAAATATGGCTACACCTTC.

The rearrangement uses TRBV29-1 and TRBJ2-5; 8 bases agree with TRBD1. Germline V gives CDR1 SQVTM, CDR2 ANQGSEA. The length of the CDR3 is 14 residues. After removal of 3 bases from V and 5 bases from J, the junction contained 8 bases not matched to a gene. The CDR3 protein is CSVDTRTGRETQYF. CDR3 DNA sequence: TGCAGCGTTGATACCAGGACAGGGCGGGAGACCCAGTACTTC.

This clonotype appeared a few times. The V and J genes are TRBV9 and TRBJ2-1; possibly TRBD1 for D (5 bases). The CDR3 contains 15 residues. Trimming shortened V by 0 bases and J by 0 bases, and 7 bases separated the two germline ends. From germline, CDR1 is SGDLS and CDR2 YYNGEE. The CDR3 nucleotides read TGTGCCAGCAGCGTAGACAGGAGCTCCTACAATGAGCAGTTCTTC. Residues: CASSVDRSSYNEQFF.

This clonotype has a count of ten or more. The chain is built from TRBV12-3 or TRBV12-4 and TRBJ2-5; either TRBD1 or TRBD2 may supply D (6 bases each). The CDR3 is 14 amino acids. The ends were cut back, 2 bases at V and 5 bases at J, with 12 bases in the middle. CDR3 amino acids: CASSLRGARETQYF. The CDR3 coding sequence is TGTGCCAGCAGTTTAAGGGGGGCGCGGGAGACCCAGTACTTC.